This TCR beta chain was retrieved from a study of response to subunit inactivated influenza vaccine. TCRdb recomputed calls from the RT-PCR reads with MiXCR, one row per CDR3 protein. The sample has 150,000 or so distinct CDR3 sequences, approximately 11% seen once. Germline V gene lookup returns CDR1 SGHAT and CDR2 FQNNGV. This CDR3 is built from 14 residues. The V end was cut by 8 bases, the J end by 8 bases, with 19 bases between. The TCR originated in a man between 50 and 59 years old who received an inactivated influenza vaccine. The chain is built from TRBV11-2 and TRBJ2-1; possibly TRBD1 or TRBD2 for D (5 bases each). Source: non-naive T cells sorted from PBMCs, taken 45 days after vaccination. The CDR3 is CASSGLESRYEQFF. CDR3 nucleotide sequence: TGTGCCAGCTCGGGGCTGGAAAGTAGGTATGAGCAGTTCTTC. The entire variable domain, with the rest obtained from reference TRBV11-2 and TRBJ2-1, is as follows: EAGVAQSPRYKIIEKRQSVAFWCNPISGHATLYWYQQILGQGPKLLIQFQNNGVVDDSQLPKDRFSAERLKGVDSTLKIQPAKLEDSAVYLCASSGLESRYEQFFGPGTRLTVL.